The clone carrying this T cell receptor beta chain is medium-sized within its sample. Its cognate antigen is unknown. V lost 0 bases and J lost 7; bases outside the gene matches: 4. The germline V gene has CDR1 SGDLS and CDR2 YYNGEE. The CDR3 is 14 amino acids. These data are taken from a study of T-cell memory formation after mild COVID-19. Study conclusions and caveats: Clones shrinking from day 15 to 85 showed even CD4/CD8 mixes; later expanders tilted CD4+. Researchers report contracting CD4+ clones mostly in CM and EM, with CD8+ clones in EMRA. There were some responding clones in pre-infection memory, which suggested that cross-reactive memory had joined.

After 5'RACE with constant-segment primers, TCR alpha and TCR beta cDNA libraries carrying sample barcodes and UMIs were obtained. TCRdb used MiXCR to reprocess the 5' RACE reads, holding one entry per CDR3 protein. The table records approximately 400,000 distinct CDR3 sequences, about a sixth of them present only once. Sequenced: PBMCs or a T cell subset sorted from them (not recorded which). The sequence was collected from a man aged 18 to 29 who had mild COVID-19 (a few samples of this study predate the infection). Cell type and time point are not known. The chain combines TRBV9 with TRBJ2-1; 7 nucleotides align to TRBD1. CDR3 in amino acids: CASSVGTGRNEQFF. The CDR3 DNA follows: TGTGCCAGCAGCGTAGGGACAGGAAGGAATGAGCAGTTCTTC.